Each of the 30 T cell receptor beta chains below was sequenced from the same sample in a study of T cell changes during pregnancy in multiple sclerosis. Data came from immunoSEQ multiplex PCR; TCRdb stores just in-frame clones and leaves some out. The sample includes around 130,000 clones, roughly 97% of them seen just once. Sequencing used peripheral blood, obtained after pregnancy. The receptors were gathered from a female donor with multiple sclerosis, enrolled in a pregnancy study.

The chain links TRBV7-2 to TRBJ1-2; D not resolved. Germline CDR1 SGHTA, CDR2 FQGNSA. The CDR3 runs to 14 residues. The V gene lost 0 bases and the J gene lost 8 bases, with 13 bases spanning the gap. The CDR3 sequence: CASSLARPVGGYTF. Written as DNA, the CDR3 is TGTGCCAGCAGCTTAGCGAGGCCGGTCGGCGGCTACACCTTC.

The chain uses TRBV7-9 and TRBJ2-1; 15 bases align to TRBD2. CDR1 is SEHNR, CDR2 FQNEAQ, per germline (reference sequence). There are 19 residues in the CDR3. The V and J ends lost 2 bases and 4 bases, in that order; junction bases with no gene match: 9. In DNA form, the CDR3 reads TGTGCCAGCAGCTTACCAAGGACTAGCGGGAGGGCCTTATACAATGAGCAGTTCTTC. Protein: CASSLPRTSGRALYNEQFF.

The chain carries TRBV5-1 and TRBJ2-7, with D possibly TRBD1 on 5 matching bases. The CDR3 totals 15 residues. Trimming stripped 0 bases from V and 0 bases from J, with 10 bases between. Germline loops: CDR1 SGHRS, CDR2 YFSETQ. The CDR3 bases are TGCGCCAGCAGCTTGGTGGTAGGGGCCTCCTACGAGCAGTACTTC. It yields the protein CASSLVVGASYEQYF.

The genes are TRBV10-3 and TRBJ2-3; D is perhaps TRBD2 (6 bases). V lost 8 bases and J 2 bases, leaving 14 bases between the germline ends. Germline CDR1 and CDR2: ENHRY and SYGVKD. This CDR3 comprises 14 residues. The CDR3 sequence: CAIRRLENTDTQYF. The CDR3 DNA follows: TGTGCCATCCGGCGACTAGAAAACACAGATACGCAGTATTTT.

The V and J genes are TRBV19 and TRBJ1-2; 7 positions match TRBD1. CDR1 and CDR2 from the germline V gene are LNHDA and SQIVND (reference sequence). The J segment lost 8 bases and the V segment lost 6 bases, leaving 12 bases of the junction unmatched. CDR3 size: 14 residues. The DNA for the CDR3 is TGTGCCAGTAGCTTCCGGACAGGACCCCTCGGCTACACCTTC. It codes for CASSFRTGPLGYTF. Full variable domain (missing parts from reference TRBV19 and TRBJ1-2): DGGITQSPKYLFRKEGQNVTLSCEQNLNHDAMYWYRQDPGQGLRLIYYSQIVNDFQKGDIAEGYSVSREKKESFPLTVTSAQKNPTAFYLCASSFRTGPLGYTFGSGTRLTVV.

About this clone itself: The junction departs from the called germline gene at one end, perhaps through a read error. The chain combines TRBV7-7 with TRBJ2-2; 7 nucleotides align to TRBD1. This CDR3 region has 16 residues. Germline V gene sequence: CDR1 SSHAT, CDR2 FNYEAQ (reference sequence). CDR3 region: CASSPRAGTDTGELFF. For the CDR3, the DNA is TGTGCTAGCAGCCCCCGGGCCGGGACAGACACCGGGGAGCTGTTTTTT.

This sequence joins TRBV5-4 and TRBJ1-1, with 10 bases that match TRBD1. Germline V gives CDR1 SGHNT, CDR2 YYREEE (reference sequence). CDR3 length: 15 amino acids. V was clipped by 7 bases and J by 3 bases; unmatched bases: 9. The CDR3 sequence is CASDIGDRGDTEAFF. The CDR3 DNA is TGTGCCAGCGACATTGGGGACAGGGGAGACACTGAAGCTTTCTTT.

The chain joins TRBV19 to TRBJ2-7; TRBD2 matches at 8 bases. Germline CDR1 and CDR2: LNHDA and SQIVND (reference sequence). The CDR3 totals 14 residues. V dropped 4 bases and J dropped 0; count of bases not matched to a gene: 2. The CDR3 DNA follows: TGTGCCAGTAGTAAGCGGGAGCTCTCCTACGAGCAGTACTTC. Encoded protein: CASSKRELSYEQYF.

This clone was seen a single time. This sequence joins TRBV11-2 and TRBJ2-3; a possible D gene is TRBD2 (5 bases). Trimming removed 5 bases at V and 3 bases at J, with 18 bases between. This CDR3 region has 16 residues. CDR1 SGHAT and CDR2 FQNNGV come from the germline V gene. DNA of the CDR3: TGTGCCAGCAGCCTTCATACTAGAGTGGGAACAGATACGCAGTATTTT. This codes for CASSLHTRVGTDTQYF. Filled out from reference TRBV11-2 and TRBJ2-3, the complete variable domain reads EAGVAQSPRYKIIEKRQSVAFWCNPISGHATLYWYQQILGQGPKLLIQFQNNGVVDDSQLPKDRFSAERLKGVDSTLKIQPAKLEDSAVYLCASSLHTRVGTDTQYFGPGTRLTVL.

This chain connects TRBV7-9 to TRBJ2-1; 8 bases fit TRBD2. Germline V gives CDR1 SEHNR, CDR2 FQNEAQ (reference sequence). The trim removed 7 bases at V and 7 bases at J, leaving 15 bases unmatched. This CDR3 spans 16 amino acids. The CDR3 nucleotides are TGTGCCAGCAAAAAGGCGGGAGGATTCAGGGGTAATGAGCAGTTCTTC. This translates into CASKKAGGFRGNEQFF.

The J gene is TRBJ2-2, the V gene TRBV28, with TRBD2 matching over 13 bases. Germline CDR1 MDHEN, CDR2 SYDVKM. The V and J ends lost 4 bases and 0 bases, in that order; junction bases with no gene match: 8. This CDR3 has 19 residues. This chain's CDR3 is CASSSSGLAGIANTGELFF. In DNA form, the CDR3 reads TGTGCCAGCAGTTCCTCGGGACTAGCGGGGATCGCGAACACCGGGGAGCTGTTTTTT. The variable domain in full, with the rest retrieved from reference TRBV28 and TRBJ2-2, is DVKVTQSSRYLVKRTGEKVFLECVQDMDHENMFWYRQDPGLGLRLIYFSYDVKMKEKGDIPEGYSVSREKKERFSLILESASTNQTSMYLCASSSSGLAGIANTGELFFGEGSRLTVL.

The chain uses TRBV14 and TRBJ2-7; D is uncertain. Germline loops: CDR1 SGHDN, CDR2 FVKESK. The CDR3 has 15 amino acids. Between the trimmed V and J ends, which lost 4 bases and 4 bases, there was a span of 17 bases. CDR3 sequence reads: CASSLNHGQAYEQYF. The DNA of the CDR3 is TGTGCCAGCAGCCTGAATCATGGGCAGGCTTACGAGCAGTACTTC.

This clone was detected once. This CDR3 is CASSPGASGTHEQFF. As DNA, the CDR3 is TGTGCCAGCAGCCCCGGGGCTAGCGGGACCCATGAGCAGTTCTTC. The chain couples TRBV11-3 to TRBJ2-1; TRBD2 agrees at 9 bases. Unmatched junction bases numbered 10, after V lost 5 bases and J lost 8 bases. Germline V CDR1 and CDR2: SGHNT, YENEEA. The CDR3 is 15 amino acids.

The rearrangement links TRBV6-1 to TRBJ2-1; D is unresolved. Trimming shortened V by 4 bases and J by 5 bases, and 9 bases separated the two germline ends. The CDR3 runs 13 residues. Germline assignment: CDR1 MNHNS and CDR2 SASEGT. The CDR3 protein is CASSALGDNEQFF. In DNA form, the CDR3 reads TGTGCCAGCAGTGCCCTTGGAGACAATGAGCAGTTCTTC.

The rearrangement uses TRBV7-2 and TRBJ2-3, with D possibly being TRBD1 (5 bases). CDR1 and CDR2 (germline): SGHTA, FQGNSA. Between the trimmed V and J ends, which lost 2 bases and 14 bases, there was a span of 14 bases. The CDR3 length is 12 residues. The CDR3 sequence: CASSLNLGLWYF. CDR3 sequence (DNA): TGTGCCAGCAGCTTAAACCTGGGGCTCTGGTATTTT.

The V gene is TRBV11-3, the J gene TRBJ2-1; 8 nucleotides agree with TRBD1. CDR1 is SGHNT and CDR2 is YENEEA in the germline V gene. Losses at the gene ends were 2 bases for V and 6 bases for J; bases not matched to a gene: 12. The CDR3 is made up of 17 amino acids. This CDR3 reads CASSLSLSGGGGNEQFF. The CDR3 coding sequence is TGTGCCAGCAGCTTAAGTTTATCAGGGGGCGGTGGCAATGAGCAGTTCTTC.

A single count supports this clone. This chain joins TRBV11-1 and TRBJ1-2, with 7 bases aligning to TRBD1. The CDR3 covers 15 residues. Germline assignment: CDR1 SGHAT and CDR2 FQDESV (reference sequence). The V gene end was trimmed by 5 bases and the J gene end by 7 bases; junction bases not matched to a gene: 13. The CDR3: CASSLSEGARSGYTF. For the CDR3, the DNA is TGTGCCAGCAGCCTCTCAGAGGGGGCGCGCAGTGGCTACACCTTC.

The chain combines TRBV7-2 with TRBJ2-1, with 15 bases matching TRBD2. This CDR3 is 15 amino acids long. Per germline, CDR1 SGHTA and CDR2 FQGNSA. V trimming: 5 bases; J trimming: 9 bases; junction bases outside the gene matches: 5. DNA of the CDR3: TGTGCCAGCAGCACCGGACTAGCGGGAGGGGGTGAGCAGTTCTTC. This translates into CASSTGLAGGGEQFF.

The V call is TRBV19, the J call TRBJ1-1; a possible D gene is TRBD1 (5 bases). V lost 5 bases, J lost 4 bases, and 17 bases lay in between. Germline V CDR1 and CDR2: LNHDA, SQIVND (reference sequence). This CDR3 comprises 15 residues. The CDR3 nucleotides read TGTGCCAGTAGTCCTCTTTTGGAGGGGTTCACTGAAGCTTTCTTT. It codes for CASSPLLEGFTEAFF.

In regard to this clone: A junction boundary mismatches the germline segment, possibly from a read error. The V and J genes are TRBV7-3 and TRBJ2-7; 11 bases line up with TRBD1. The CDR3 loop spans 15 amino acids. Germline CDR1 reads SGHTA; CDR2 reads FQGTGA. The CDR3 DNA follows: TGTGCCAGCAGCCTAACCGGGACAGGGGGGTTCGAGCAGTACTTC. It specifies CASSLTGTGGFEQYF.

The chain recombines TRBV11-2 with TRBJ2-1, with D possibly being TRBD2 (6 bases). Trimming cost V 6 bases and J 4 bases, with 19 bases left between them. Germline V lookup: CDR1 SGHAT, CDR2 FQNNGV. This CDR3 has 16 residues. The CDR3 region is CASRSLRGNQYNEQFF. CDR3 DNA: TGTGCCAGCAGATCCCTGCGCGGGAATCAATACAATGAGCAGTTCTTC. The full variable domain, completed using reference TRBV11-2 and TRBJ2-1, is EAGVAQSPRYKIIEKRQSVAFWCNPISGHATLYWYQQILGQGPKLLIQFQNNGVVDDSQLPKDRFSAERLKGVDSTLKIQPAKLEDSAVYLCASRSLRGNQYNEQFFGPGTRLTVL.

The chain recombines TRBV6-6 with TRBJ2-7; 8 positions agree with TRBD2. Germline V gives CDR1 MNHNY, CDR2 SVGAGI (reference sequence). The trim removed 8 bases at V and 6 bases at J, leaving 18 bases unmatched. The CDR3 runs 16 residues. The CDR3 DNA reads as TGTGCCAGCGCCCTGCGGGGAGGACTAGCCTCCCTCGAGCAGTACTTC. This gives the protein CASALRGGLASLEQYF.

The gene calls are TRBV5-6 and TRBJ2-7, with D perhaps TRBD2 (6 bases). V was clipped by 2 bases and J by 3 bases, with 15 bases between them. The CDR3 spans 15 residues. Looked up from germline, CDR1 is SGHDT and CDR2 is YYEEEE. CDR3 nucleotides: TGTGCCAGCAGCTTTGATAGCGGCCCGATCTACGAGCAGTACTTC. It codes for CASSFDSGPIYEQYF.

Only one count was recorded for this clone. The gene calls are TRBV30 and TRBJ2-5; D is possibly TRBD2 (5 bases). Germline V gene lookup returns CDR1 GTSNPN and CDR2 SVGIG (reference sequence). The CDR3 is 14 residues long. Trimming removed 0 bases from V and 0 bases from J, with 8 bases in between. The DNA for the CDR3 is TGTGCCTGGAGTGTGTCTAGCAACCAAGAGACCCAGTACTTC. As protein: CAWSVSSNQETQYF.

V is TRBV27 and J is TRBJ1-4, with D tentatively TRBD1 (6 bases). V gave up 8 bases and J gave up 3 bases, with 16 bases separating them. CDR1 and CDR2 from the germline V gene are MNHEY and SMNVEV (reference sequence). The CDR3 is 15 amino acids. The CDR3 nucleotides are TGTGCCAGCGGCCCGGACAGTCTGGCTAATGAAAAACTGTTTTTT. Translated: CASGPDSLANEKLFF.

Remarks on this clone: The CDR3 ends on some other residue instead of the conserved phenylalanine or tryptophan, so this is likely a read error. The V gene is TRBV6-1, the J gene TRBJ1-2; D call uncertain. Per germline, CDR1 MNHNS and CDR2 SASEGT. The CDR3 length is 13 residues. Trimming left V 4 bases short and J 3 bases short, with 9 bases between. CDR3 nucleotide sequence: TGTGCCAGCAGTGTCGGGAAAGACTATGGCTACACCCTC. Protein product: CASSVGKDYGYTL.

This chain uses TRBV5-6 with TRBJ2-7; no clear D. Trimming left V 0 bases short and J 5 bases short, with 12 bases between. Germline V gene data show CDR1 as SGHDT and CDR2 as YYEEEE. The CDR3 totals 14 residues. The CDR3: CASSLGGAPHEQYF. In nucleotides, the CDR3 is TGTGCCAGCAGCTTGGGAGGTGCCCCCCACGAGCAGTACTTC.

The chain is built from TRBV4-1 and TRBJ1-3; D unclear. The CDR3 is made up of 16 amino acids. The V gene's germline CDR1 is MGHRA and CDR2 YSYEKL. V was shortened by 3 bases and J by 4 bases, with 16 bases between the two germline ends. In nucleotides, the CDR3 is TGCGCCAGCAGCCAGTCACACGACTTACGGGGAAACACCATATATTTT. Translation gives CASSQSHDLRGNTIYF.

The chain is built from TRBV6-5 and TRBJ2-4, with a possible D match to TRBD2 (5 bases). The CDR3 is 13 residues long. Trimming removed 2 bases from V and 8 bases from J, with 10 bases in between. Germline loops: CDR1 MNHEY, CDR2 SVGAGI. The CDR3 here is CASSYMPRDIQYF. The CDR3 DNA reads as TGTGCCAGCAGTTACATGCCGAGGGACATTCAGTACTTC.

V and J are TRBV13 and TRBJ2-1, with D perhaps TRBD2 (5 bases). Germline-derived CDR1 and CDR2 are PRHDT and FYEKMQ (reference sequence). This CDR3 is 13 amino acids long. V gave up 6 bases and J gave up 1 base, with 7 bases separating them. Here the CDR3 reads CASSQRSYNEQFF. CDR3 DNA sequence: TGTGCCAGCAGTCAGCGGTCCTACAATGAGCAGTTCTTC.